This entry is about one T cell receptor beta chain. Its antigen remains unknown. The V segment lost 5 bases and the J segment 1 base; nucleotides outside the gene matches: 8. Germline assignment: CDR1 SEHNR and CDR2 FQNEAQ (reference sequence). There are 18 residues in the CDR3. These data are taken from a study of cytomegalovirus exposure and HLA in healthy donors. Study context: Among the 300 to 500 donors who were genotyped, 81% fell in the genetic ancestry cluster that is associated with self-reported Caucasian donors.

Study-level results: A list of approximately 150 TCR beta chains associated with cytomegalovirus was given. Productive status was seen about 87% or about 30% of the time for most TCR beta V segments in an earlier analysis.

PCR involved 60 Vbeta and 13 Jbeta primers. Profiled with immunoSEQ multiplex PCR; TCRdb holds only in-frame clones, not every one. This sample has about 120,000 clones, with approximately 78% found just once. Sequenced material: PBMCs. The chain is built from TRBV7-9 and TRBJ2-7; TRBD2 agrees at 16 bases. The sequence was obtained from a man aged 25-45 years in good health and CMV-seropositive. The CDR3 loop is CASSPGTSGRAVSYEQYF. As DNA, the CDR3 is TGTGCCAGCAGCCCCGGGACTAGCGGGAGGGCCGTGTCCTACGAGCAGTACTTC.